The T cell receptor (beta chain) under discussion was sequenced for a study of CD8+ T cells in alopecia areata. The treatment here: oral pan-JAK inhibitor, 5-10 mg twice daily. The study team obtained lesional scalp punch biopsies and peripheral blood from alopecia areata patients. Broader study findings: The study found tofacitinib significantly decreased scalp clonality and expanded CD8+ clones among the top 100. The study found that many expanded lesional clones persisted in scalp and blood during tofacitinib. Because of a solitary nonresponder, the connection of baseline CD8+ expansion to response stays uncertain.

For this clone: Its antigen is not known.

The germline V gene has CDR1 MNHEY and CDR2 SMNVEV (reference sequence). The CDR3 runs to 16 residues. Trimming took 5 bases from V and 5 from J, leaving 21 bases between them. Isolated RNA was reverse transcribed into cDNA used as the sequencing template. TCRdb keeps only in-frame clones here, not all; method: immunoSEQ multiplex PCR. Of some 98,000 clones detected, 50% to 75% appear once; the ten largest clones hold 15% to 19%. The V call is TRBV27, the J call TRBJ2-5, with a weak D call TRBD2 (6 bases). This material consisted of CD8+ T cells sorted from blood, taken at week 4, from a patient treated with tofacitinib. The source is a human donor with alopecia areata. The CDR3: CASSRRVAARTETQYF. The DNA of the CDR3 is TGTGCCAGCAGTCGGCGGGTAGCGGCCCGAACGGAGACCCAGTACTTC.